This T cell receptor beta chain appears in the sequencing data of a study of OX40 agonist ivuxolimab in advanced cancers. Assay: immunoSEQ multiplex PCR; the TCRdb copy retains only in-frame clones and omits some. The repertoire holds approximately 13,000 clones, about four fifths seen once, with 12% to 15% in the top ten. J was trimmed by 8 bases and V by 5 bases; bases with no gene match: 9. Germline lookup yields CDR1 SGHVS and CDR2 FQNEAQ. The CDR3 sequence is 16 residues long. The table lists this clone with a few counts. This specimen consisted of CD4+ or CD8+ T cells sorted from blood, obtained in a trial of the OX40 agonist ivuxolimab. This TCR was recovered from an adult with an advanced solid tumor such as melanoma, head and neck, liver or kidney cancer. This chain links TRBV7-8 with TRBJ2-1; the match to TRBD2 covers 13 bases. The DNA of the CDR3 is TGTGCCAGCAGCCTACGGACTAGCGGGAGTCGCGATGAGCAGTTCTTC. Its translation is CASSLRTSGSRDEQFF.